Listed below are T cell receptor beta chains from one sample, sequenced in a study of T cell changes during pregnancy in multiple sclerosis. TCRdb keeps only in-frame clones here, not all; method: immunoSEQ multiplex PCR. Found here are 50,000 to 60,000 clones, roughly nine tenths of them singletons; the top ten hold approximately 0.4%. The specimen comprised CD4+ T cells from peripheral blood mononuclear cells, sampled in the third trimester of pregnancy. The receptors originated from a female donor with multiple sclerosis, enrolled in a pregnancy study. CDR3s include the opening cysteine and the closing phenylalanine or tryptophan. A D gene is named only where the DNA matches it firmly.

TRBJ1-2 | TRBV7-2 | TRBD1 | CASSTLAGTGGSGYTF
TRBJ1-2 | TRBV5-6 | - | CASSLGGVGGYTF
TRBJ2-3 | TRBV7-2 | TRBD2 | CASSPGLATDTQYF
TRBJ1-1 | TRBV11-2 | - | CASSLSAGNTEAFF
TRBJ2-1 | TRBV18 | TRBD2 | CASSPRLTGGYNEQFF
TRBJ2-2 | TRBV13 | - | CASSLVAQANTGELFF
TRBJ2-5 | TRBV6-5 | - | CASSYRTEGTQYF
TRBJ1-3 | TRBV5-1 | - | CASSLAGDSGNTIYF
TRBJ2-7 | TRBV7-2 | - | CASSLGLEANEQYF
TRBJ1-5 | TRBV18 | TRBD1 | CASSPGQGFQPQHF
TRBJ2-7 | TRBV4-1 | - | CASSQDWGEGMGYEQYF
TRBJ1-6 | TRBV5-1 | - | CASSLDSSYNSPLHF
TRBJ2-2 | TRBV6-5 | TRBD1 | CASSYGDRIPGELFF
TRBJ2-3 | TRBV29-1 | - | CSVEDPSDVTQYF
TRBJ1-3 | TRBV4-2 | - | CASSQPQGFGNTIYF
TRBJ1-2 | TRBV19 | - | CASQEAGGQRYGYTF
TRBJ1-1 | TRBV27 | TRBD1 | CASSLGQGSPRGTEAFF
TRBJ2-3 | TRBV30 | TRBD2 | CAWSPPGRGLSDTQYF
TRBJ2-1 | TRBV5-4 | TRBD1 | CASPGTGGNEQFF
TRBJ1-1 | TRBV7-9 | - | CASSSRGENTEAFF
TRBJ2-7 | TRBV6-5 | TRBD1 | CASSYARTGGRGEQYF
TRBJ1-5 | TRBV19 | - | CASSWPGQANINNQPQHF
TRBJ1-1 | TRBV30 | - | CAWSAGKGSEAFF
TRBJ1-6 | TRBV5-1 | - | CASSSTTSGVNSPLHF
TRBJ2-3 | TRBV6-1 | - | CASSESLDSTDTQYF
TRBJ2-5 | TRBV6-6 | TRBD1 | CASSQGAGETQYF
TRBJ1-4 | TRBV7-2 | - | CASSFQSSREKLFF
TRBJ2-2 | TRBV6-5 | TRBD1 | CASSRQGWGTGELFF
TRBJ2-2 | TRBV18 | - | CASSPSRGNTGELFF
TRBJ1-1 | TRBV6-1 | - | CASRGGVPEAFF
TRBJ1-5 | TRBV29-1 | - | CSVIEGASNQPQHF
TRBJ1-1 | TRBV19 | - | CASISTAKNTEAFF
TRBJ1-2 | TRBV5-1 | - | CASSLENDYYGYTF
TRBJ2-3 | TRBV30 | TRBD2 | CAGGNGRTDTQYF
TRBJ1-5 | TRBV19 | TRBD1 | CASSTGQPHQPQHF
TRBJ1-2 | TRBV4-3 | - | CASSPHIITEYGYTF
TRBJ1-1 | TRBV7-9 | - | CASSLNLMQGRGNTEAFF
TRBJ2-3 | TRBV6-5 | TRBD2 | CASSSGLAGSDTQYF
TRBJ2-7 | TRBV29-1 | TRBD1 | CSVGRGQGGWEQYF
TRBJ2-3 | TRBV5-1 | TRBD2 | CASSSGLASSTDTQYF
TRBJ1-3 | TRBV9 | TRBD1 | CASSATGTGGSGNTIYF
TRBJ1-1 | TRBV6-1 | - | CASSVVRTFTEAFF
TRBJ2-7 | TRBV7-2 | TRBD1 | CASSLTGTGSYEQYF
TRBJ2-7 | TRBV5-4 | TRBD1 | CASSLGQGDGYEQYF
TRBJ2-1 | TRBV20-1 | - | CSATYNEQFF
TRBJ2-5 | TRBV2 | - | CASSEGGTGQETQYF
TRBJ2-5 | TRBV11-3 | TRBD1 | CASSLTGVGETQYF
TRBJ1-2 | TRBV6-4 | - | CASSDSPGGGDYGYTF
TRBJ2-2 | TRBV25-1 | - | CASSEVGGRNTGELFF